A single T cell receptor beta chain is shown here with its context. Its specificity is unknown. The sample is drawn from a study of T-cell reconstitution after alpha-beta-depleted transplantation in children. Trimming shortened V by 3 bases and J by 8 bases, and 19 bases separated the two germline ends. This CDR3 comprises 15 residues. General observations from the study: At one year after transplant, newly produced T cells mostly accounted for T-cell counts and diversity. About two months after transplant, alpha-beta T cells reportedly came from several hundred expanded graft clones.

Unique molecular identifiers were built into the TCRbeta library. TCRdb reprocessed the PCR reads with MiXCR, giving one entry per CDR3 protein. The sample lists 300,000 to 350,000 distinct CDR3 sequences, around 20% occurring once. This sequence was found in a male patient younger than 18 who had a stem cell transplant for acute lymphoblastic leukemia, so the T cells may come from the graft donor. The specimen was PBMCs, mostly from graft donor cells, collected 180 days after TCRalphabeta/CD19-depleted stem cell transplant. This chain connects TRBV12-3 or TRBV12-4 to TRBJ1-1; no definite D call. CDR3 sequence: CASSLRVPLSQEAFF. The CDR3 DNA is TGTGCCAGCAGTTTGAGGGTGCCGTTATCCCAAGAAGCTTTCTTT.